The T cell receptor (beta chain) under discussion was sequenced for a study of T-cell memory formation after mild COVID-19. Study outcomes and limitations: CD4+ bias marked clones expanding day 15 to 37, unlike balanced contracting clones. Among CD4+ contracting clones, most were CM and EM, and CD8+ ones EMRA.

The CDR3 is 15 amino acids. In germline, CDR1 is LGHNA, CDR2 YSLEER. Losses at the gene ends were 4 bases for V and 4 bases for J; bases not matched to a gene: 5. TCRdb re-called the 5' RACE reads through MiXCR, storing one row per CDR3 protein. The data contain 350,000 to 500,000 distinct CDR3 sequences, roughly 18% of them singletons. This clonotype was seen ten or more times. Its antigen is not known. Sequenced sample: PBMCs or a T cell subset sorted from them (not recorded which). The V call is TRBV4-3, the J call TRBJ2-2; 8 bases are shared with TRBD1. The clonotype originates from a young man who had mild COVID-19 (a few samples of this study predate the infection). Cell type and time point are not known. The CDR3 nucleotides read TGCGCCAGCAGCCCCTCCGGGACAGGCACCGGGGAGCTGTTTTTT. This translates into CASSPSGTGTGELFF.